The clone carrying this T cell receptor beta chain was detected once. TCRdb fed the 5' RACE reads into MiXCR, producing one record per CDR3 protein. Among 650,000 to 800,000 distinct CDR3 sequences listed, less than 10% were seen once. Germline assignment: CDR1 SGHDN and CDR2 FVKESK. Trimming took 3 bases from V and 6 from J; bases not matched to a gene: 6. This CDR3 has 15 residues. The data were taken from a study of identical twins. The sample also formed part of further work on yellow fever vaccine responses in identical twins.

The rearrangement links TRBV14 to TRBJ2-3; TRBD1 matches at 10 bases. Sequenced: PBMCs. The source is a woman aged 18-30 years in good health. The CDR3 sequence is CASSQTGGPEDTQYF. The CDR3 DNA is TGTGCCAGCAGCCAGACAGGGGGCCCCGAGGATACGCAGTATTTT.